The clone carrying this T cell receptor beta chain was counted many times. Its specificity is not known. The patients, who ranged from 18 to 65 in age, presented with newly diagnosed hyperthyroidism lasting under 2 months. Clinicians diagnosed patients from clinical symptoms, serum thyroxine and TRAb, thyroid ultrasound and orbital computed tomography. TCR beta CDR3 regions were amplified from RNA. A first-round RT-PCR of the TCR CDR3 used the HTBI primer set. From the multiplex PCR reads, TCRdb called clonotypes with MiXCR, one entry per CDR3 protein. The sample contains around 560,000 distinct CDR3 sequences, over 15% of which appear only once. This sample is part of a study of T cells in Graves' hyperthyroidism and ophthalmopathy. Study as a whole: Peripheral blood was acquired at first diagnosis, ahead of any therapy whatsoever.

V lost 3 bases to trimming and J lost 5 bases, with 12 bases between them. Germline V lookup: CDR1 SGHRS, CDR2 YFSETQ. The CDR3 has 13 residues. Findings and caveats of the study: The model identified upcoming ophthalmopathy a median approximately seven months ahead of onset.

Sequencing input: blood. The TCR comes from a woman aged 18-29 years with Graves' hyperthyroidism. The chain couples TRBV5-1 to TRBJ2-7; possible D gene TRBD1, 5 bases. The CDR3 loop is CASSWQGSNEQYF. The CDR3, as DNA: TGCGCCAGCAGCTGGCAGGGTAGCAACGAGCAGTACTTC.